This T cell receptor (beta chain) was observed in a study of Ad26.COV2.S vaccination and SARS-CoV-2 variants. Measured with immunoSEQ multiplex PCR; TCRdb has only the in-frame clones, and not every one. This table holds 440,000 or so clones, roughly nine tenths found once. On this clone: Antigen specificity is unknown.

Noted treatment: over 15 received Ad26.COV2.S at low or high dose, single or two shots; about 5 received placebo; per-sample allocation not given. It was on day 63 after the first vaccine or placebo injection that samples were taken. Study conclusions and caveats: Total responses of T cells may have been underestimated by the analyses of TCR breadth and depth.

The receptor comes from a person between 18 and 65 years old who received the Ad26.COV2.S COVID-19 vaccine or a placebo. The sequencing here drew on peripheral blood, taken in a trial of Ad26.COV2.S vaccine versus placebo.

The CDR3: CASSYKGLLMNTEAFF. CDR3 coding DNA: TGTGCCAGCAGTTATAAGGGGTTACTGATGAACACTGAAGCTTTCTTT. The chain recombines TRBV6-5 with TRBJ1-1, with a tentative D call TRBD1 (5 bases). The germline V and J ends were trimmed by 3 bases and 0 bases, with 14 bases remaining between them. CDR1 and CDR2 from the germline V gene are MNHEY and SVGAGI. The CDR3 runs to 16 residues.